This T cell receptor (beta chain) was sequenced in a study of blood T cell repertoires in COVID-19. Study-level information: Samples came from the United States, Italy and Spain, spanning acute and convalescent COVID-19.

As processed by the authors: Researchers report that nucleated cell counts were estimated from reference gene primer amplification. The table came from immunoSEQ multiplex PCR; TCRdb's copy has only in-frame clones and leaves some out. V and J calls and clone size follow that table, whereas D and trimming were derived from the DNA. This table has 80,000 or so clones, over 75% appearing once. The TCR was taken from a human donor in a cohort sampled during active COVID-19. Sequenced: peripheral blood.

CDR3 bases: TGTGCCAGCAGCTCGGGATCAGCCCCCGATACGCAGTATTTT. Protein product: CASSSGSAPDTQYF. This rearrangement joins TRBV7-9 to TRBJ2-3, with a possible D match to TRBD2 (5 bases). The CDR3 totals 14 residues. With 4 bases removed from V and 6 bases from J, the gap between germline ends came to 14 bases. The germline V gene encodes CDR1 SEHNR and CDR2 FQNEAQ (reference sequence).